Reported below is one TCR beta chain. What it recognizes is unknown. The data belong to a study of shared clonotypes between healthy human individuals. Looking at the study overall: In total, the donors were a couple of women and a few men aged 18 to 49. Study-wide results and caveats: Larger richness was generally estimated for naive than memory subsets.

Produced via immunoSEQ multiplex PCR; TCRdb's table is partial and in-frame only. The data contain some 2.3 million clones, 80% to 95% of them singletons. The CDR3 covers 15 residues. V gave up 3 bases and J gave up 10 bases, with 21 bases separating them. CDR1 and CDR2 (germline): SGHAT, FQNNGV. There were only Caucasian adults among the donors, and all lived in Nashville, Tennessee. Specimen: naive CD4+ T cells from PBMCs. Subset of the sample: CD45RA+ positively selected. The rearrangement links TRBV11-2 to TRBJ1-1; D is ambiguous. The clonotype was recovered from a man aged 18 to 30 in good health. Some clones in this sample may be carry-over from other donors' samples. The CDR3 DNA reads as TGTGCCAGCAGCTTCGGTCCAAGTCCCGACGTTCGAGCTTTCTTT. Translating it yields CASSFGPSPDVRAFF.